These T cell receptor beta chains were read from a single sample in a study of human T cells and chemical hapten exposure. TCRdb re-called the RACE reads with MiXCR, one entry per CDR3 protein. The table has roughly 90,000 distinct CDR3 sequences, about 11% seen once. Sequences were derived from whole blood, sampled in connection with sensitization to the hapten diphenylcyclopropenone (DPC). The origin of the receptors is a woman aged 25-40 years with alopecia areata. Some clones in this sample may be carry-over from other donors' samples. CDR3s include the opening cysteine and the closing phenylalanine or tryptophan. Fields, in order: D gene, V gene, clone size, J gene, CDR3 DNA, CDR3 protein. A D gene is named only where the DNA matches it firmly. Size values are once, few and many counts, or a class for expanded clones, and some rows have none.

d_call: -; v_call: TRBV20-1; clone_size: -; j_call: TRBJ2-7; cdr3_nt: TGCAGTGCTAGTACCGGGGATCTACGGGAGCAGTACTTC; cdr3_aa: CSASTGDLREQYF
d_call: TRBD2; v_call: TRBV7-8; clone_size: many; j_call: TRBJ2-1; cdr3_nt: TGTGCCACCTCACGTCAGCGGGAGTTGAGTAGGTCCCCCAATGAGCAGTTCTTC; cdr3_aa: CATSRQRELSRSPNEQFF
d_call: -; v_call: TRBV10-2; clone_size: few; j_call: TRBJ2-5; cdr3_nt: TGCGCCAGCAGGAGGGGGGTCCAAGAGACCCAGTACTTC; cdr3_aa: CASRRGVQETQYF
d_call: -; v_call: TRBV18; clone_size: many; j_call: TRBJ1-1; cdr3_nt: TGTGCCAGCTCACCACCAAGGGTTAAGAACACTGAAGCTTTCTTT; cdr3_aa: CASSPPRVKNTEAFF
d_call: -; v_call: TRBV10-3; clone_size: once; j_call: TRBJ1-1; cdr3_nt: TGTGCCACCGGCTGGACAGACAACACTGAAGCTTTCTTT; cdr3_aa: CATGWTDNTEAFF
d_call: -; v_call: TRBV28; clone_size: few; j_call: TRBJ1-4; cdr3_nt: TGTGCCAGCAGTTACGCTGGGGGAAATGAAAAACTGTTTTTT; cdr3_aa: CASSYAGGNEKLFF
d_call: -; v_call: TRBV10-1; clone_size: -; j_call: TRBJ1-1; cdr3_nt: TGCGCCAGCAGTATGGGAAACACTGAAGCTTTCTTT; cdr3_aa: CASSMGNTEAFF
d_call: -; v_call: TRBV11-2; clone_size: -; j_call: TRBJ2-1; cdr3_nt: TGTGCCAGCAGCTTAGTGGGTGGGACCTACAATGAGCAGTTCTTC; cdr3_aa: CASSLVGGTYNEQFF
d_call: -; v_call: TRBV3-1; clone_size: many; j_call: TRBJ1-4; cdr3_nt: TGTGCCAGCAGCCCTCGTAGGGGAGGGTGGGAAAAACTGTTTTTT; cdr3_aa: CASSPRRGGWEKLFF
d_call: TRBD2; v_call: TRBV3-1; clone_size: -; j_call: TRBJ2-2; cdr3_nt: TGTGCCAGCAGCCAAGCTAGCGGGGTCACCGGGGAGCTGTTTTTT; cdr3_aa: CASSQASGVTGELFF
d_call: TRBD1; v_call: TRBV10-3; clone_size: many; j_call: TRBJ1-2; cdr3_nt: TGTGCCATCTCCGGGACAGCGAACTATGGCTACACCTTC; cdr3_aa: CAISGTANYGYTF
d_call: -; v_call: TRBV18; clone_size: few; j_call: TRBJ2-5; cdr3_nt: TGTGCCAGCTCACCACCGGTGGGGGTGGAGACCCAGTACTTC; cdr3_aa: CASSPPVGVETQYF
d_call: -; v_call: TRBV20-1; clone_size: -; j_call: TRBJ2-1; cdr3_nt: TGCAGTGCTAGGGGCAGATCGAGCTCCTACAATGAGCAGTTCTTC; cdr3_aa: CSARGRSSSYNEQFF
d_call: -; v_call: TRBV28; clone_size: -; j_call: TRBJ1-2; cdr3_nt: TGTGCCAGCAGTTTTATCGGAGGTGGCTACACCTTC; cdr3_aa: CASSFIGGGYTF
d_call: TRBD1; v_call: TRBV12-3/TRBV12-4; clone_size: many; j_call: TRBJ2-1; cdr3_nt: TGTGCCAGCAGTTTGAGGGACAGGGCCAATGAGCAGTTCTTC; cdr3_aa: CASSLRDRANEQFF
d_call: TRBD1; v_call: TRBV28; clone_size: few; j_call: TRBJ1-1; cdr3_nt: TGTGCCAGCAGTTTACAGGGGGCCGGTGAAGCTTTCTTT; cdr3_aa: CASSLQGAGEAFF
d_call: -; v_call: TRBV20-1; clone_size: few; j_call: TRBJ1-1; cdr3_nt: TGCAGTGCTAGACCAAACAGAGAAGCTTTCTTT; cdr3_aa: CSARPNREAFF
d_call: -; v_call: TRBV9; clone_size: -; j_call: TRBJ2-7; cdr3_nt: TGTGCCAGCAGCGTAGATCTAAACTCCTACGAGCAGTACTTC; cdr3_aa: CASSVDLNSYEQYF
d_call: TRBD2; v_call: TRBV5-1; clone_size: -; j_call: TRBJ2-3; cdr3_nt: TGCGCCAGCAGCCGCTGGACTAGCGGAGCAAGCACAGATACGCAGTATTTT; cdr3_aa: CASSRWTSGASTDTQYF
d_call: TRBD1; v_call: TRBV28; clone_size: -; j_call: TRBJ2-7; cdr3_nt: TGTGCCAGCAGTTTAAGGGACAGGGGCCGAACGTTC; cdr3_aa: CASSLRDRGRTF
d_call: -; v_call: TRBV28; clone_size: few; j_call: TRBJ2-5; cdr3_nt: TGTGCCAGCAGTTTATTAGTTGAGACCCAGTACTTC; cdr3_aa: CASSLLVETQYF
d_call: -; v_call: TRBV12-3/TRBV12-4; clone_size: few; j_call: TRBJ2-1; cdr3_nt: TGTGCCAGCAGCCGCAGGGGTTACGAGCAGTTCTTC; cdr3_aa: CASSRRGYEQFF
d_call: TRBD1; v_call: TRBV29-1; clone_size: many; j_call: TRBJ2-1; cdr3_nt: TGCAGCGTTCCCGACAGGGTTAATGAGCAGTTCTTC; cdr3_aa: CSVPDRVNEQFF
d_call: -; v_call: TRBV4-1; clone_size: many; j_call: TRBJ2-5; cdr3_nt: TGCGCCAGCAGCCAAGCCGCCGCCGGGACCCAGTACTTC; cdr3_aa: CASSQAAAGTQYF
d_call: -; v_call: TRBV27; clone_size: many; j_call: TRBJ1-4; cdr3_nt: TGTGCCAGCAGTTCGGACAGAACTAATGAAAAACTGTTTTTT; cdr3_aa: CASSSDRTNEKLFF
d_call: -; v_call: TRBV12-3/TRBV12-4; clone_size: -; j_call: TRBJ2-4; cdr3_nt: TGTGCCACCGGGCGCGGCTCCGCCAAAAACATTCAGTACTTC; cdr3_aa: CATGRGSAKNIQYF
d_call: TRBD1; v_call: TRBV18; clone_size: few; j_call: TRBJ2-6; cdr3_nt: TGTGCCAGCTCACGTGGACAGGGCCTATTAGGGGCCAACGTCCTGACTTTC; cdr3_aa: CASSRGQGLLGANVLTF
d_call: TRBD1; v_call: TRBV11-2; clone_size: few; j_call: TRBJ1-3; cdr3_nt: TGTGCCAGCAGCTTAACAGGGGTCTCTGGAAACACCATATATTTT; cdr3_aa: CASSLTGVSGNTIYF
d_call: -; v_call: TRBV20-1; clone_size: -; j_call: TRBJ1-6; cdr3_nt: TGCAGTGCTAGACGGCAGGGTTCGTATTCACCCCTCCACTTT; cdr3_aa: CSARRQGSYSPLHF
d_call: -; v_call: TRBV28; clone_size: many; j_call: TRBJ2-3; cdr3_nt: TGTGCCAGCAGTCTCCCGGGGACCGCGAGGCAGTATTTT; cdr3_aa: CASSLPGTARQYF
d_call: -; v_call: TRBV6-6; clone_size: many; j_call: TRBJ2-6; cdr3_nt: TGTGCCAGCAGTTACCCCTCCATCTCTGGGGCCAACGTCCTGACTTTC; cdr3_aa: CASSYPSISGANVLTF
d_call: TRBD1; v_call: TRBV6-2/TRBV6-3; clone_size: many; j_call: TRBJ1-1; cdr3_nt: TGTGCCAGCAGTGCCCTTGGGGACAGGGGTGAAGCTTTCTTT; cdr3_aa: CASSALGDRGEAFF
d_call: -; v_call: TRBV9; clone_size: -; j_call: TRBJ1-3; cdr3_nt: TGTGCCAGCACCTCAGGGAGCTCTGGAAACACCATATATTTT; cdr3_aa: CASTSGSSGNTIYF
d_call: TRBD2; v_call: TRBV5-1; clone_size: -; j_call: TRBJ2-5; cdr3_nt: TGCGCCAGCAGCCCAGCGGGGTGGGAAGAGACCCAGTACTTC; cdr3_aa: CASSPAGWEETQYF
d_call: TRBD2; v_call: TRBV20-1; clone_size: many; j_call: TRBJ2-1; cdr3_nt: TGCAGTGCTAGAGATCGGCGACTAGCGGGAGGCAGGGGGGTTCGGAATGAGCAGTTCTTC; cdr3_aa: CSARDRRLAGGRGVRNEQFF
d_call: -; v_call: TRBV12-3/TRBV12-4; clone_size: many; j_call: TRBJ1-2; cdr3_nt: TGTGCCAGCAGTTTCGAAACAGGGTTGGGATATGGCTACACCTTC; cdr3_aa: CASSFETGLGYGYTF
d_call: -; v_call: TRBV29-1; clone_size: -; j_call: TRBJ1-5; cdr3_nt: TGCAGCGTTAGGACAGCTAATAGCAATCAGCCCCAGCATTTT; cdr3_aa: CSVRTANSNQPQHF
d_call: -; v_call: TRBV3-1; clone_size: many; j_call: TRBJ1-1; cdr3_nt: TGTGCCAGCAGCCAAGAGGGTAGGGCCGGGACTGAAGCTTTCTTT; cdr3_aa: CASSQEGRAGTEAFF
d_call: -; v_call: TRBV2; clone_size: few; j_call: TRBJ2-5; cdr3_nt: TGTGCCAGCACGAGGATCCAAGAGACCCAGTACTTC; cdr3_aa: CASTRIQETQYF
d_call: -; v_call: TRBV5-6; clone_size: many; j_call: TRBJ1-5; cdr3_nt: TGTGCCAGCAGCTTGTCGGGGAACCATCAGCCCCAGCATTTT; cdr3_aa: CASSLSGNHQPQHF
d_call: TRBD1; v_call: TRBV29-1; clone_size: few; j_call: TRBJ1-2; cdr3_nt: TGCAGCGGCGGGACAGGGAATGGCTACACCTTC; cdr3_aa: CSGGTGNGYTF
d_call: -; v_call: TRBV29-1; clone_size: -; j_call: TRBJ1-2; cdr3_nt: TGCAGCGTTGAGGACATACCTAACTATGGCTACACCTTC; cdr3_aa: CSVEDIPNYGYTF
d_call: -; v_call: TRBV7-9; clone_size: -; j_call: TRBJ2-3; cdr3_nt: TGTGCCAGCAGCCCCGCCGGGACGGTGGGGGATACGCAGTATTTT; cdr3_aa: CASSPAGTVGDTQYF
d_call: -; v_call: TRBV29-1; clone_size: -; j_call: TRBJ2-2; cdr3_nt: TGCAGCGTTGCTGTCACCGGGGAGCTGTTTTTT; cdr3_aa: CSVAVTGELFF
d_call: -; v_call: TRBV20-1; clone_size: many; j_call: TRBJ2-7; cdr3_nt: TGCAGTGTGGCGGGCGGTCGCTTTTACGAGCAGTACTTC; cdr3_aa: CSVAGGRFYEQYF
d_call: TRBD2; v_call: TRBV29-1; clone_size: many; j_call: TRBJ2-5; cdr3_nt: TGCAGCGGCTCTAGCGGGGGGGCCGAAGAGACCCAGTACTTC; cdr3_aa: CSGSSGGAEETQYF
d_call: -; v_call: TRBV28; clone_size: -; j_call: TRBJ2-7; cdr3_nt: TGTGCCAGCAGTTTAAGGCAGGGCATGAGCTACGAGCAGTACTTC; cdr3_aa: CASSLRQGMSYEQYF
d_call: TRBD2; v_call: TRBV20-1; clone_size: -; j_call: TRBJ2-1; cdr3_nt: TGCAGTGCAACAACTCTAGCGGCGGGCCTTTACAATGAGCAGTTCTTC; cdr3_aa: CSATTLAAGLYNEQFF
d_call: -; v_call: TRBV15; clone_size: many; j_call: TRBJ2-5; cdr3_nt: TGTGCCACCAGCAGAGAGGGGCAGGGGTCGGCCACCCAGTACTTC; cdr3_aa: CATSREGQGSATQYF
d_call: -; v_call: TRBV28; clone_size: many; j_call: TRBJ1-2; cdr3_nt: TGTGCCAGCAGTTCCGCGGACGAGGGAGGCTACACCTTC; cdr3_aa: CASSSADEGGYTF
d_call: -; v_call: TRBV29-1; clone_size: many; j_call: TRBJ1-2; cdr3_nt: TGCAGCGTTGAAGATCACGGGAACTATGGCTACACCTTC; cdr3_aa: CSVEDHGNYGYTF
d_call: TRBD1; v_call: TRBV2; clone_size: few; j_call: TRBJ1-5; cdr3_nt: TGTGCCAGCAGAACAGGGGACCATAGCAATCAGCCCCAGCATTTT; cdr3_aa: CASRTGDHSNQPQHF
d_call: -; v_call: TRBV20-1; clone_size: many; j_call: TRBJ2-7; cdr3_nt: TGCAGTGCTCTCTACTACGAGCAGTACTTC; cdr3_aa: CSALYYEQYF
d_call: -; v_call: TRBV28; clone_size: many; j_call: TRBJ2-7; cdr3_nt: TGTGCCAGCAGTACTCCCCACTACGAGCAGTACTTC; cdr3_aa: CASSTPHYEQYF
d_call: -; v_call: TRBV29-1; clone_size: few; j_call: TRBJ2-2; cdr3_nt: TGCAGCGTTGTTGCAGGGCTGGCCGGGGAGCTGTTTTTT; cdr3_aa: CSVVAGLAGELFF